The clone carrying this T cell receptor beta chain was picked up many times. This entry belongs to a study of molecular identifiers for immune sequencing clone quantification. TCRdb reprocessed the PCR reads via MiXCR and lists one record per CDR3 protein. The table has 85,000 to 100,000 distinct CDR3 sequences, 20% to 25% seen once. Sorted cell numbers of roughly 17,000 to 1,100,000, with 10%, 30% or 50% RNA, served as input for naive CD8 libraries. The sample taken for sequencing was naive CD8+ T cells from blood, with Jurkat cell RNA spiked in. Subset described: FACS-sorted CD8+CD4-CCR7+CD45RA+ naive T cells. This sequence originates from a human donor in good health. Some libraries in this study had Jurkat cell RNA spiked in.

The CDR3 DNA reads TGTGCCAGCAGCTTGGATATGGGGATTTTCAGGGGGCCCTTGGGTGATACGCAGTATTTT. It codes for CASSLDMGIFRGPLGDTQYF. The rearrangement uses TRBV5-5 and TRBJ2-3, with 8 bases aligning to TRBD1. In germline, CDR1 is SGHKS, CDR2 YYEKEE (reference sequence). Germline trimming cut 0 bases from V and 6 bases from J; bases unmatched to any gene: 21. The CDR3 has 20 residues.